The 7 T cell receptor beta chains presented below share a single source sample, sequenced in a study of T-cell memory formation after mild COVID-19. From the 5' RACE reads, TCRdb called clonotypes with MiXCR, one entry per CDR3 protein. The sample lists a few hundred thousand distinct CDR3 sequences, 14% seen once, with over 20% in the top ten. Sequencing was performed on PBMCs or a T cell subset sorted from them (not recorded which). Receptor source: a man younger than 35 who had mild COVID-19 (a few samples of this study predate the infection). Cell type and time point are not known.

The gene calls are TRBV7-9 and TRBJ2-5; D gene uncertain. CDR1 and CDR2 (germline): SEHNR, FQNEAQ (reference sequence). Deletions cut 2 bases from V and 4 bases from J, with 8 bases between. The CDR3 extends over 13 amino acids. The CDR3, as DNA: TGTGCCAGCAGCTTATGGGATCGAGAGACCCAGTACTTC. Translated: CASSLWDRETQYF.

This chain joins TRBV4-3 and TRBJ2-3; 7 bases are shared with TRBD2. The CDR3 totals 15 residues. The V segment lost 0 bases and the J segment 5 bases; nucleotides outside the gene matches: 5. Germline CDR1 LGHNA, CDR2 YSLEER. For the CDR3, the DNA is TGCGCCAGCAGCCAAGAGGACCGCGGGGGAGATACGCAGTATTTT. Translation gives CASSQEDRGGDTQYF.

This rearrangement joins TRBV20-1 to TRBJ2-3, with a possible D match to TRBD2 (6 bases). This CDR3 is built from 12 residues. The germline V gene has CDR1 DFQATT and CDR2 SNEGSKA (reference sequence). Trimming took off 5 bases at V and 6 bases at J, with 12 bases between the two ends. CDR3 protein: CSADAGSDTQYF. The CDR3 nucleotides are TGCAGTGCTGACGCGGGGTCGGATACGCAGTATTTT.

This clonotype was observed at least ten times. The V gene is TRBV6-6, the J gene TRBJ2-1, with D perhaps TRBD1 (6 bases). The CDR3 contains 12 residues. Trimming took off 6 bases at V and 10 bases at J, with 13 bases between the two ends. In germline, CDR1 is MNHNY, CDR2 SVGAGI (reference sequence). The CDR3 coding sequence is TGTGCCAGCAGCAAACAGGGCTGGGAGCAGTTCTTC. Protein: CASSKQGWEQFF.

CDR3 DNA sequence: TGTGCCTGGAGAACCACAGGGGGCTGGTACGAGCAGTACTTC. Protein sequence: CAWRTTGGWYEQYF. The J gene is TRBJ2-7, the V gene TRBV30; 9 positions agree with TRBD1. In germline, CDR1 is GTSNPN, CDR2 SVGIG (reference sequence). CDR3 length: 14 residues. The junction had 7 bases not matched to a gene; V was cut back by 3 bases and J by 4 bases. Full variable domain (missing parts from reference TRBV30 and TRBJ2-7): SQTIHQWPATLVQPVGSPLSLECTVEGTSNPNLYWYRQAAGRGLQLLFYSVGIGQISSEVPQNLSASRPQDRQFILSSKKLLLSDSGFYLCAWRTTGGWYEQYFGPGTRLTVT.

V gene TRBV5-1 combines with J gene TRBJ2-2, with a weak D call TRBD1 (6 bases). The CDR3 is 15 amino acids. In germline, CDR1 is SGHRS, CDR2 YFSETQ. Trimming removed 5 bases at V and 0 bases at J, with 11 bases between. CDR3 residues: CASSSDRPNTGELFF. DNA of the CDR3: TGCGCCAGCAGTTCCGACAGGCCGAACACCGGGGAGCTGTTTTTT. The entire variable domain, with the rest obtained from reference TRBV5-1 and TRBJ2-2, is as follows: KAGVTQTPRYLIKTRGQQVTLSCSPISGHRSVSWYQQTPGQGLQFLFEYFSETQRNKGNFPGRFSGRQFSNSRSEMNVSTLELGDSALYLCASSSDRPNTGELFFGEGSRLTVL.

This clonotype was counted a few times. The V and J genes are TRBV12-3 or TRBV12-4 and TRBJ2-7; no reliable D call. This CDR3 has 13 amino acids. V was shortened by 8 bases and J by 4 bases, with 15 bases between the two germline ends. CDR3 DNA: TGTGCCAGCGGCCCGTCAGGTCAATACGAGCAGTACGTC. Its protein is CASGPSGQYEQYV.